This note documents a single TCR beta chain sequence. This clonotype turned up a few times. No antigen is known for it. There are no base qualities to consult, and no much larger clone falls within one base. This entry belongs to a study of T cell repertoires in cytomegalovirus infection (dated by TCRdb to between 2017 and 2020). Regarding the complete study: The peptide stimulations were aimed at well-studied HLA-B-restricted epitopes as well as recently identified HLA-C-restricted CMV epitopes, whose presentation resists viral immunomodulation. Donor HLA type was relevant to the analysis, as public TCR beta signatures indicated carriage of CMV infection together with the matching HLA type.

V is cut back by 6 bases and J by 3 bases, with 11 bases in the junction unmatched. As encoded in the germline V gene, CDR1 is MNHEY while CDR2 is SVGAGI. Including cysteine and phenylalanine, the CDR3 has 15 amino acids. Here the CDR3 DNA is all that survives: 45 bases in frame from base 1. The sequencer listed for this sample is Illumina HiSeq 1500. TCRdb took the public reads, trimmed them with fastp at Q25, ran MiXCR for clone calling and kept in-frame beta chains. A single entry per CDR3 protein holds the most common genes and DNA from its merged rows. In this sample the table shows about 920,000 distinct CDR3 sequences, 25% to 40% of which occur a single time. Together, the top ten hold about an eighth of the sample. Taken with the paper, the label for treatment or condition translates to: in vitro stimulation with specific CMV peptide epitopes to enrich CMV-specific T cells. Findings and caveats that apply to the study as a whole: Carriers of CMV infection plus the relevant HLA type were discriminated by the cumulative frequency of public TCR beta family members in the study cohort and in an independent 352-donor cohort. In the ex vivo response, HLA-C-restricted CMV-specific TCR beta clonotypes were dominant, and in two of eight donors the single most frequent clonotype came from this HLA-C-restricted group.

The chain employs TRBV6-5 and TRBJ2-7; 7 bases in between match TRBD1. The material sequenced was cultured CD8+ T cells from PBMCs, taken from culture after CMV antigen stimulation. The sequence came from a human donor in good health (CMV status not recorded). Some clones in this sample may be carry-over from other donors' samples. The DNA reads TGTGCCAGCAGCTACAGGGGACCGTATATCTACGAGCAGTACTTC. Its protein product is CASSYRGPYIYEQYF.